This T cell receptor beta chain was found in a study of technical replicates of blood from a few donors (dated by TCRdb to about 2017). V is clipped by 6 bases and J by 1 base, and the sequence between their germline boundaries is 12 bases long. The CDR3 covers 14 residues, taking in both the cysteine and the phenylalanine. The sequence is cut down to CDR3 DNA, 42 bases in frame from base 1. The germline V gene sets CDR1 to SGHTA and CDR2 to FQGNSA. The library was generated by the immunoSEQ multiplex PCR assay. This immuneACCESS table, as held by TCRdb, lists in-frame sequences with V and J called but not all clones. Of the missing ones, under half trace to an unresolved V gene in checked studies; the others have no known cause. Across this sample there are under 80,000 clones, with around nine tenths seen only once. The biggest ten clones account for about 5% of the sample. On this clone: Its antigen is unknown. Base quality data are lacking; no much larger clone is found one base away.

The sequence is built from TRBV7-2 and TRBJ1-1; the D gene cannot be named for sure. The receptor's source is a human donor in good health. Some clones in this sample may be carry-over from other donors' samples. Sequencing was done on a sample of PBMCs. The bases read TGTGCCAGCAGAGATTCCCCTACGAACACTGAAGCTTTCTTT. Translated, it gives CASRDSPTNTEAFF.